These 19 T cell receptor beta chains originate from one sample sequenced in a study of blood T cell repertoires in COVID-19. Data came from immunoSEQ multiplex PCR; TCRdb stores just in-frame clones and leaves some out. The sample lists approximately 170,000 clones; approximately 90% were seen once. Source material: peripheral blood. The receptors originated from a woman older than 75 in a cohort sampled during active or convalescent COVID-19.

The rearrangement joins TRBV10-2 to TRBJ1-1; D is possibly TRBD1 (5 bases). The V gene lost 11 bases and the J gene lost 7 bases, with 14 bases spanning the gap. Germline CDR1 WSHSY, CDR2 SAAADI. The CDR3 runs to 11 residues. DNA for the CDR3: TGCGCCGTGCGGGGCGGGAGTGAAGCTTTCTTT. Its translation is CAVRGGSEAFF.

The chain employs TRBV6-4 and TRBJ1-2, with D possibly matching TRBD1 (6 bases). Germline V gene sequence: CDR1 MRHNA, CDR2 SNTAGT. CDR3 length equals 13 residues. Trimming cost V 3 bases and J 4 bases, with 9 bases left between them. The DNA for the CDR3 is TGTGCCAGCAGTGAACAGGGTACCTATGGCTACACCTTC. Amino acids: CASSEQGTYGYTF.

The chain combines TRBV3-1 (or the pseudogene TRBV3-2) with TRBJ2-7, with 7 bases matching TRBD2. Germline CDR1 and CDR2: LGHDT and YNNKEL (reference sequence). This CDR3 is 14 amino acids long. With V trimmed by 0 bases and J by 6 bases, 5 bases remained unmatched. DNA of the CDR3: TGTGCCAGCAGCCAAGATGGGGGGGGATTCGAGCAGTACTTC. This translates into CASSQDGGGFEQYF.

The J gene is TRBJ1-1, the V gene TRBV5-1; D unresolved. There are 13 residues in the CDR3. CDR1 and CDR2 (germline): SGHRS, YFSETQ. V lost 4 bases, J lost 0 bases, and 7 bases lay in between. The CDR3 nucleotides read TGCGCCAGCAGCCCTAGGATGAACACTGAAGCTTTCTTT. This gives the protein CASSPRMNTEAFF.

This clone was detected once. The chain uses TRBV6-6 and TRBJ1-5, with D tentatively TRBD1 (5 bases). The germline CDR1 and CDR2 sequences are MNHNY and SVGAGI (reference sequence). Trimming took off 5 bases at V and 1 base at J, with 15 bases between the two ends. The CDR3 has 16 amino acids. The CDR3 DNA reads as TGTGCCAGCAGTCCGCTGGGGGGTCGGAGCAATCAGCCCCAGCATTTT. Translated: CASSPLGGRSNQPQHF.

The chain combines TRBV3-1 (or the pseudogene TRBV3-2) with TRBJ2-3, with 7 bases lining up with TRBD2. This CDR3 comprises 12 residues. Germline values: CDR1 LGHDT, CDR2 YNNKEL (reference sequence). V lost 3 bases to trimming and J lost 6 bases; unmatched junction nucleotides: 0. CDR3 protein: CASSQGGDTQYF. The CDR3 region has the DNA TGTGCCAGCAGCCAGGGGGGGGATACGCAGTATTTT.

This chain links TRBV30 with TRBJ1-2; 7 bases are shared with TRBD1. The germline V gene has CDR1 GTSNPN and CDR2 SVGIG (reference sequence). Unmatched junction bases numbered 8, after V lost 5 bases and J lost 2 bases. This CDR3 spans 14 amino acids. The CDR3 here is CAWAGTEDNYGYTF. The DNA of the CDR3 is TGTGCCTGGGCCGGGACAGAGGACAACTATGGCTACACCTTC. Looking up the rest from reference TRBV30 and TRBJ1-2 gives the full variable domain: SQTIHQWPATLVQPVGSPLSLECTVEGTSNPNLYWYRQAAGRGLQLLFYSVGIGQISSEVPQNLSASRPQDRQFILSSKKLLLSDSGFYLCAWAGTEDNYGYTFGSGTRLTVV.

The chain couples TRBV4-1 to TRBJ1-5; D is unresolved. This CDR3 comprises 13 residues. V was trimmed by 0 bases and J by 2 bases, leaving 2 bases between them. Germline CDR1 and CDR2: MGHRA and YSYEKL. CDR3 bases: TGCGCCAGCAGCCAAGACGGCAATCAGCCCCAGCATTTT. It is translated as CASSQDGNQPQHF.

The genes are TRBV19 and TRBJ2-3; TRBD2 agrees at 15 bases. Germline CDR1 LNHDA, CDR2 SQIVND (reference sequence). CDR3 size: 16 residues. Germline trimming cut 5 bases from V and 6 bases from J; bases unmatched to any gene: 6. CDR3 protein: CASSPTGLAGGDTQYF. CDR3 DNA sequence: TGTGCCAGTAGTCCCACAGGACTAGCGGGAGGGGATACGCAGTATTTT.

This clone was observed once. V and J are TRBV27 and TRBJ2-7; 7 positions agree with TRBD2. The CDR3 totals 14 residues. Germline V gene data show CDR1 as MNHEY and CDR2 as SMNVEV (reference sequence). The V gene end was trimmed by 3 bases and the J gene end by 1 base; junction bases not matched to a gene: 3. CDR3 protein: CASSLREGSYEQYV. CDR3 bases: TGTGCCAGCAGTTTGAGGGAGGGTTCCTACGAGCAGTACGTC.

This chain connects TRBV28 to TRBJ1-4, with D possibly being TRBD1 (5 bases). This CDR3 is built from 14 residues. The germline CDR1 and CDR2 sequences are MDHEN and SYDVKM. The ends were cut back, 9 bases at V and 3 bases at J, with 14 bases in the middle. DNA for the CDR3: TGTGCCAGTCGAAACAGGCTCCCTAATGAAAAACTGTTTTTT. Residues: CASRNRLPNEKLFF.

The genes are TRBV15 and TRBJ1-2; weak D call: TRBD1 (5 bases). CDR1 LNHNV and CDR2 YYDKDF come from the germline V gene (reference sequence). Trimming cost V 0 bases and J 6 bases, with 14 bases left between them. The CDR3 loop spans 15 amino acids. The CDR3 region has the DNA TGTGCCACCAGCAGAGATCTGGCAGGGATAAATGGCTACACCTTC. As protein: CATSRDLAGINGYTF.

The chain recombines TRBV28 with TRBJ2-7, with D maybe TRBD2 (7 bases). The germline V and J ends were trimmed by 6 bases and 1 base, with 16 bases remaining between them. Germline-derived CDR1 and CDR2 are MDHEN and SYDVKM. This CDR3 contains 15 residues. This CDR3 is CASSPRGGWSYEQYF. CDR3 bases: TGTGCCAGCAGCCCGAGGGGGGGTTGGTCCTACGAGCAGTACTTC.

CDR3 nucleotides: TGTGCCAGCAGCCAGACAGGGAACACTGAAGCTTTCTTT. Amino acid sequence: CASSQTGNTEAFF. The V gene is TRBV6-5, the J gene TRBJ1-1, with D perhaps matching TRBD1 (6 bases). Per the germline V gene, CDR1 is MNHEY and CDR2 is SVGAGI. Trimming left V 6 bases short and J 1 base short, with 9 bases between. This CDR3 spans 13 amino acids.

The chain is built from TRBV9 and TRBJ2-3; TRBD2 might be the D (6 bases). This CDR3 is built from 14 residues. CDR1 is SGDLS and CDR2 is YYNGEE in the germline V gene. Trimming left V 0 bases short and J 5 bases short, with 10 bases between. As DNA, the CDR3 is TGTGCCAGCAGCGTAGGTCTGGGGGGAGATACGCAGTATTTT. The encoded protein is CASSVGLGGDTQYF.

This clone was seen once. J is TRBJ2-7 and V is TRBV3-1 (or the pseudogene TRBV3-2), with 9 bases matching TRBD2. From germline, CDR1 is LGHDT and CDR2 YNNKEL (reference sequence). The length of the CDR3 is 16 residues. The ends lost 5 bases at V and 2 bases at J; junction bases unmatched: 10. The CDR3 loop is CASSSTASGIPYEQYV. CDR3 coding DNA: TGTGCCAGCAGCTCCACCGCTAGCGGGATACCCTACGAGCAGTACGTC.

This clone was detected only a few times. The CDR3 is CASSPGTGRRGPQHF. Here the CDR3 DNA reads TGTGCCAGCAGTCCCGGGACAGGGCGGAGGGGGCCCCAGCATTTT. The J gene is TRBJ1-5, the V gene TRBV28; 9 positions match TRBD1. The germline V gene encodes CDR1 MDHEN and CDR2 SYDVKM. The CDR3 totals 15 residues. Trimming took 5 bases from V and 9 from J; bases not matched to a gene: 11. Complete variable domain (other parts from reference TRBV28 and TRBJ1-5): DVKVTQSSRYLVKRTGEKVFLECVQDMDHENMFWYRQDPGLGLRLIYFSYDVKMKEKGDIPEGYSVSREKKERFSLILESASTNQTSMYLCASSPGTGRRGPQHFGDGTRLSIL.

The chain has TRBV6-6 and TRBJ1-6, with a possible D match to TRBD1 (5 bases). This CDR3 is 14 amino acids long. Germline CDR1 and CDR2: MNHNY and SVGAGI (reference sequence). V dropped 6 bases and J dropped 3 bases, with 9 bases sitting between them. The CDR3 spells CASSYDSYNSPLHF. The CDR3 DNA reads TGTGCCAGCAGCTACGACAGCTATAATTCACCCCTCCACTTT.

The rearrangement uses TRBV19 and TRBJ1-5, with D maybe TRBD1 (6 bases). Germline CDR1 is LNHDA and CDR2 is SQIVND (reference sequence). Between the trimmed V and J ends, which lost 7 bases and 2 bases, there was a span of 15 bases. This CDR3 region has 15 residues. CDR3 nucleotides: TGTGCCAGTATGCGGGGGCTATTTGGCAATCAGCCCCAGCATTTT. Translating it yields CASMRGLFGNQPQHF.